This T cell receptor beta chain was obtained from a study of CD8 T cells in ankylosing spondylitis (dated by TCRdb to about 2017). Concerning the study at large: The study profiled T cell receptor beta repertoires in healthy donors and ankylosing spondylitis patients to find disease-linked TCR variants. The full study cohort was made up of about two dozen ankylosing spondylitis patients and more than 90 healthy donors. Peripheral blood was sampled, and synovial fluid was also collected from ankylosing spondylitis patients.

The germline V gene sets CDR1 to SGHRS and CDR2 to YFSETQ. Its CDR3 holds 15 amino acids, cysteine through phenylalanine. Only CDR3 DNA is held: 45 bases, read in frame from base 1. Trimming at the junction amounts to 4 bases on V and 4 bases on J, and the germline ends lie 17 bases apart. In its sample, this clonotype was seen a few times. The antigen it recognizes is unknown. No base-level quality is on record; no much larger clone is a single base apart. General study outcomes and caveats: Some motif variants had previously been reported in the synovial fluid and blood of reactive arthritis patients, which suggests shared mechanisms of disease initiation. The disease-linked clones had a CD8+ phenotype and were found at relatively low frequencies in peripheral blood. Significant enrichment of the disease-linked clones was reported in matched synovial fluid samples from ankylosing spondylitis patients. Blood from ankylosing spondylitis patients appeared to be characterized by a TCR beta motif composed of under 10 highly homologous amino acid variants.

TCRdb lists the instrument as Illumina HiSeq 2500. Quantitative 5'-RACE with molecular barcodes was the method used to prepare the TCR beta libraries. Processing in the source paper ran as follows. To identify disease-linked TCR variants, a new computational method was used, one built on a probabilistic model of VDJ rearrangement. The raw public reads went through TCRdb reprocessing: fastp at Q25, MiXCR clone calling, in-frame beta chains kept. CDR3 protein duplicates are merged, each entry listing the most common genes and DNA. The V and J calls come from TCRdb's annotation, not from the publication. The sample table contains some 400,000 distinct CDR3 sequences; only one count was recorded for under 25% of them. Clones ranked in the top ten supply approximately 15% of the sample.

This sequence was found in a male donor with ankylosing spondylitis. The sample taken for sequencing was blood, either unsorted or a sorted T cell fraction (not recorded which). The rearranged segments are TRBV5-1 and TRBJ1-1; the D gene is possibly TRBD1, with 6 bases matching. In nucleotide form, the sequence is TGCGCCAGCAGCATTAGGACAGACAAGGGCACTGAAGCTTTCTTT. Its protein is CASSIRTDKGTEAFF.